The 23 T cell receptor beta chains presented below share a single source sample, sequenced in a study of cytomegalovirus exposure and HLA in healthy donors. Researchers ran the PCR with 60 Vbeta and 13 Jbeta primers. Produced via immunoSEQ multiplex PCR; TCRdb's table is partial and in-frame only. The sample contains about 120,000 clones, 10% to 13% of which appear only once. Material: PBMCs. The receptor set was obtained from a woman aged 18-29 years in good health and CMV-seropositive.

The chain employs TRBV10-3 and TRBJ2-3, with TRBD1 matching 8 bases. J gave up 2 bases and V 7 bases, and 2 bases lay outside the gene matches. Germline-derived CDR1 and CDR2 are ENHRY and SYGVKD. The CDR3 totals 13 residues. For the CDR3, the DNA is TGTGCCATCATGACAGGGGACACAGATACGCAGTATTTT. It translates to CAIMTGDTDTQYF.

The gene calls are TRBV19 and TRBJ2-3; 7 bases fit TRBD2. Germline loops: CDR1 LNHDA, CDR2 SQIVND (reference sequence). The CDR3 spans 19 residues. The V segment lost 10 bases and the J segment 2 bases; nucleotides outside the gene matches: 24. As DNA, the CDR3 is TGTGCCACCACTCCTGGGGATTCAAAGGACCGGGACTACACAGATACGCAGTATTTT. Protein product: CATTPGDSKDRDYTDTQYF.

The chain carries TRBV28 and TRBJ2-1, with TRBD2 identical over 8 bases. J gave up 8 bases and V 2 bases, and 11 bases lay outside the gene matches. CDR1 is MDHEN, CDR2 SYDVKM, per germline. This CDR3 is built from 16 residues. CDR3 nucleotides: TGTGCCAGCAGTTTAACCCACGGAGGACTAGCTTATGAGCAGTTCTTC. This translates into CASSLTHGGLAYEQFF.

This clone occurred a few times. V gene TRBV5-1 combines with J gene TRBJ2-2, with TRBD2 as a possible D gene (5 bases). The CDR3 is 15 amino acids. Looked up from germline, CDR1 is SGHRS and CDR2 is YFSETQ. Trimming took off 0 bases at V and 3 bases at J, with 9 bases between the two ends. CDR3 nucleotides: TGCGCCAGCAGCTTGGGAGGGCTGGACACCGGGGAGCTGTTTTTT. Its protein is CASSLGGLDTGELFF.

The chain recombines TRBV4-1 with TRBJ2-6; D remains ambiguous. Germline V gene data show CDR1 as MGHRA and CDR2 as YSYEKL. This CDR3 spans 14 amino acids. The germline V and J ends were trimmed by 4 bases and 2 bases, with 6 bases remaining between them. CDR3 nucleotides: TGCGCCAGCAGCCGGCCGCCTGGGGCCAACGTCCTGACTTTC. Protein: CASSRPPGANVLTF.

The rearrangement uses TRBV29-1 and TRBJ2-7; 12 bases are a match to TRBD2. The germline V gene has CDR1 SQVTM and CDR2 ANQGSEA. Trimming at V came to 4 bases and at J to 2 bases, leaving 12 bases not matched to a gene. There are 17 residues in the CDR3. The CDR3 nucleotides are TGCAGCGTTGCGGGACTAGCGGGCAGCGAAAAGACCTACGAGCAGTACTTC. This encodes CSVAGLAGSEKTYEQYF.

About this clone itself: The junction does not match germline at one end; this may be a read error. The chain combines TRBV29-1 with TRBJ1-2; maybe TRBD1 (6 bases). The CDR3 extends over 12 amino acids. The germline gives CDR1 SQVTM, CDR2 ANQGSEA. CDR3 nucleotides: TGTTCCGGACAGTTCTCCAACTATGGCTACACCTTC. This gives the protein CSGQFSNYGYTF.

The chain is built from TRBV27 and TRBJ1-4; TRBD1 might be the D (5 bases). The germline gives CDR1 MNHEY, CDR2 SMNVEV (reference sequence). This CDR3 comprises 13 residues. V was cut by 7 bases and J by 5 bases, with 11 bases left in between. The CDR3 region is CASKGTLNEKLFF. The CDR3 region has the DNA TGTGCCAGCAAGGGGACTTTGAATGAAAAACTGTTTTTT.

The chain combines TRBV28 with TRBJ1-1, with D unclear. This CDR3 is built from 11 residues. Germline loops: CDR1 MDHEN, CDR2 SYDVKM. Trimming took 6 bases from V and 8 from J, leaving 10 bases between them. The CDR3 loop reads CASRLAIEAFF. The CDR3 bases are TGTGCCAGCAGGCTCGCGATAGAAGCTTTCTTT.

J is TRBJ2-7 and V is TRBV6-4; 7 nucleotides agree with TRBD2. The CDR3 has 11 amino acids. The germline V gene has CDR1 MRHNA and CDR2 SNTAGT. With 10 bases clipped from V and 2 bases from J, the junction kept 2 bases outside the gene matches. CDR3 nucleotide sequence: TGTGCCAAAAGCGGGACCTACGAGCAGTACTTC. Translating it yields CAKSGTYEQYF.

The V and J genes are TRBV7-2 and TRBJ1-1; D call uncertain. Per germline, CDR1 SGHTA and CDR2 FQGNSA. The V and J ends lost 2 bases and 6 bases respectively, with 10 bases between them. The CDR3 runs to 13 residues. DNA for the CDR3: TGTGCCAGCAGCTTAATGTCAGGATCTGAAGCTTTCTTT. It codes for CASSLMSGSEAFF.

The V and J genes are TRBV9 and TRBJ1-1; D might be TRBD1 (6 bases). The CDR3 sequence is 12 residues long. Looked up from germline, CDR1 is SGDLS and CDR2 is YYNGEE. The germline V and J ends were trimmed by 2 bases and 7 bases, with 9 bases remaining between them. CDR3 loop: CASSVLGGEAFF. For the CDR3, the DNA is TGTGCCAGCAGCGTCCTAGGGGGTGAAGCTTTCTTT. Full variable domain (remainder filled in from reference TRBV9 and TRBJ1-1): DSGVTQTPKHLITATGQRVTLRCSPRSGDLSVYWYQQSLDQGLQFLIQYYNGEERAKGNILERFSAQQFPDLHSELNLSSLELGDSALYFCASSVLGGEAFFGQGTRLTVV.

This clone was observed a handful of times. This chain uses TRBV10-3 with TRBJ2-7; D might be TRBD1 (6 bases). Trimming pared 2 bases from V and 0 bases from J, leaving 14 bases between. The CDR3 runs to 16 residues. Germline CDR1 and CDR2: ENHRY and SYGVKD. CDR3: CAISEDRDTYSYEQYF. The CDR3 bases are TGTGCCATCAGTGAGGACCGGGACACCTACTCCTACGAGCAGTACTTC.

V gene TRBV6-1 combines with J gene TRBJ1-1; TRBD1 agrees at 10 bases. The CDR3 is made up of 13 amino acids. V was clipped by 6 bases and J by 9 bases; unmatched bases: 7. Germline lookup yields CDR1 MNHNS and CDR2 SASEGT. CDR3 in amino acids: CASRAKDRGQAFF. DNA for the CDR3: TGTGCCAGCAGGGCTAAAGACAGGGGGCAAGCTTTCTTT.

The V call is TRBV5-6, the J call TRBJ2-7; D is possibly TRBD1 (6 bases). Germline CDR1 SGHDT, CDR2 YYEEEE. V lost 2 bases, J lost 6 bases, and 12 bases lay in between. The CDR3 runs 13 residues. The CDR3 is CASSFQGRFEQYF. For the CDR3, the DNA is TGTGCCAGCAGCTTCCAGGGGCGGTTCGAGCAGTACTTC.

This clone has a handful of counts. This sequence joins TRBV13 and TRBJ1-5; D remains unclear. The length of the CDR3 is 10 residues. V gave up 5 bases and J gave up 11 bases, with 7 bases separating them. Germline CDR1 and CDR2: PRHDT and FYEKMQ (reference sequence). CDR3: CASSPISQHF. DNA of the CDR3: TGTGCCAGCAGCCCCATTTCCCAGCATTTT.

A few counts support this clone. CDR3 DNA sequence: TGTGCCAGCAGAACTGCAGGGATCCTTACACCCCTCCACTTT. Protein sequence: CASRTAGILTPLHF. This chain joins TRBV28 and TRBJ1-6, with a possible D match to TRBD1 (5 bases). This CDR3 region has 14 residues. Germline CDR1 is MDHEN and CDR2 is SYDVKM. The V end lost 6 bases, the J end lost 11 bases, and 17 bases lay between the germline ends.

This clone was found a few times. CDR3 bases: TGCGCCAGCAGCTTAGAACCGGGACAGGCAGGGAATGAGCAGTTCTTC. Its protein is CASSLEPGQAGNEQFF. The rearrangement uses TRBV5-1 and TRBJ2-1; 8 bases align to TRBD1. V lost 2 bases, J lost 7 bases, and 11 bases stayed unmatched. Looked up from germline, CDR1 is SGHRS and CDR2 is YFSETQ. The CDR3 has 16 residues.

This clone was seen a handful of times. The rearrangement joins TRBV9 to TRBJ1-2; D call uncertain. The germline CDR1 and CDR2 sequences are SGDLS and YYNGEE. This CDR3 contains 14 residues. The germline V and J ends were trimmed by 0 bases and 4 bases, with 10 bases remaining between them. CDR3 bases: TGTGCCAGCAGCGTAGTCGACACCAGCTATGGCTACACCTTC. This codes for CASSVVDTSYGYTF.

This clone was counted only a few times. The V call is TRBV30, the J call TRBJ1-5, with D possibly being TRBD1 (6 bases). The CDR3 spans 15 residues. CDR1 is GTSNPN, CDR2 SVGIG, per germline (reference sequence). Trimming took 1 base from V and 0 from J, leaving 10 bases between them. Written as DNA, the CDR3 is TGTGCCTGGAGTGAAGGGGGGGCTAGCAATCAGCCCCAGCATTTT. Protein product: CAWSEGGASNQPQHF.

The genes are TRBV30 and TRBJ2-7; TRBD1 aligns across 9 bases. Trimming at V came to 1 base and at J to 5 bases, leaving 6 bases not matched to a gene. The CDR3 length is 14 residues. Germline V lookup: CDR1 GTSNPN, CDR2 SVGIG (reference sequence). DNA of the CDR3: TGTGCCTGGAGTGGAGGACAGGGGTTCCACGAGCAGTACTTC. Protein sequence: CAWSGGQGFHEQYF.

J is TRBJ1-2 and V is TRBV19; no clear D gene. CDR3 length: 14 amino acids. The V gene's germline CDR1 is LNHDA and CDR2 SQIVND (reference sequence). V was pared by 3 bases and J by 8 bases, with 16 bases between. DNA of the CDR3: TGTGCCAGTAGTATTACTCGCACGTATGAGGGCTACACCTTC. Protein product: CASSITRTYEGYTF.

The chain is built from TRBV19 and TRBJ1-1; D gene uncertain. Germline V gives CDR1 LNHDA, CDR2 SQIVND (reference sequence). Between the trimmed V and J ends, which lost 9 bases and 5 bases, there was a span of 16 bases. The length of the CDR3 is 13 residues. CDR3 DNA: TGTGCCAGCCGACCCCAGACTCCAACTGAAGCTTTCTTT. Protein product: CASRPQTPTEAFF.